A selection of T cell receptor beta chains follows, all from one sample in a study of Ad26.COV2.S vaccination and SARS-CoV-2 variants. The repertoire was sequenced with immunoSEQ multiplex PCR; TCRdb's copy has only in-frame clones and lacks some. The table lists 300,000 to 400,000 clones, approximately 86% of them singletons. The source was peripheral blood, collected in a trial of Ad26.COV2.S vaccine versus placebo. All receptors derive from a person between 18 and 65 years old who received the Ad26.COV2.S COVID-19 vaccine or a placebo. Both conserved end residues are part of each CDR3. A D gene is named only where the DNA matches it firmly. For some rows the clone size is stated as once, few or many, or as a class when expanded; others skip it.

v_call: TRBV18; j_call: TRBJ2-3; d_call: -; clone_size: -; cdr3_aa: CASSPPSHTDTQYF; cdr3_nt: TGTGCCAGCTCACCACCCTCCCACACAGATACGCAGTATTTT
v_call: TRBV3-1/TRBV3-2; j_call: TRBJ2-7; d_call: -; clone_size: -; cdr3_aa: CASSQDPSSYEQYF; cdr3_nt: TGTGCCAGCAGCCAAGACCCGAGCTCCTACGAGCAGTACTTC
v_call: TRBV28; j_call: TRBJ2-2; d_call: -; clone_size: -; cdr3_aa: CASSQTGSNTGELFF; cdr3_nt: TGTGCCAGCAGTCAGACAGGTAGTAACACCGGGGAGCTGTTTTTT
v_call: TRBV11-2; j_call: TRBJ2-5; d_call: TRBD1; clone_size: -; cdr3_aa: CASSYRPWDRGSQETQYF; cdr3_nt: TGTGCCAGCAGTTACCGCCCATGGGACAGGGGTTCCCAAGAGACCCAGTACTTC
v_call: TRBV5-1; j_call: TRBJ2-1; d_call: TRBD2; clone_size: -; cdr3_aa: CASSLSGGEYNEQFF; cdr3_nt: TGCGCCAGCAGCTTGTCGGGAGGAGAGTACAATGAGCAGTTCTTC
v_call: TRBV6-6; j_call: TRBJ1-3; d_call: -; clone_size: few; cdr3_aa: CASRDGRNTIYF; cdr3_nt: TGTGCCAGCCGAGACGGACGAAACACCATATATTTT
v_call: TRBV19; j_call: TRBJ2-1; d_call: -; clone_size: -; cdr3_aa: CASSIAHRDTYNEQFF; cdr3_nt: TGTGCCAGTAGTATAGCCCACAGGGACACCTACAATGAGCAGTTCTTC
v_call: TRBV4-1; j_call: TRBJ2-5; d_call: -; clone_size: -; cdr3_aa: CASSQDGRRETQYF; cdr3_nt: TGCGCCAGCAGCCAAGATGGCCGGCGAGAGACCCAGTACTTC
v_call: TRBV18; j_call: TRBJ1-1; d_call: -; clone_size: -; cdr3_aa: CASSPEAGARTEAFF; cdr3_nt: TGTGCCAGCTCACCGGAAGCGGGGGCTCGGACTGAAGCTTTCTTT
v_call: TRBV7-9; j_call: TRBJ1-2; d_call: TRBD1; clone_size: once; cdr3_aa: CASSLGTGQGYGYTF; cdr3_nt: TGTGCCAGCAGCTTGGGCACGGGACAGGGCTATGGCTACACCTTC
v_call: TRBV25-1; j_call: TRBJ2-5; d_call: -; clone_size: few; cdr3_aa: CASSPPGWRGDGETQYF; cdr3_nt: TGTGCCAGCAGTCCCCCCGGATGGCGGGGAGATGGGGAGACCCAGTACTTC
v_call: TRBV18; j_call: TRBJ1-4; d_call: -; clone_size: -; cdr3_aa: CASSPRDATNEKLFF; cdr3_nt: TGTGCCAGCTCACCACGGGACGCAACTAATGAAAAACTGTTTTTT
v_call: TRBV2; j_call: TRBJ1-5; d_call: TRBD1; clone_size: -; cdr3_aa: CASSEQGVPQHF; cdr3_nt: TGTGCCAGCAGTGAACAGGGGGTGCCCCAGCATTTT
v_call: TRBV6-5; j_call: TRBJ1-2; d_call: -; clone_size: -; cdr3_aa: CASSYRSLGGYTF; cdr3_nt: TGTGCCAGCAGTTACCGAAGTCTCGGCGGCTACACCTTC
v_call: TRBV28; j_call: TRBJ2-5; d_call: TRBD2; clone_size: -; cdr3_aa: CASSPGLAGGPETQYF; cdr3_nt: TGTGCCAGCAGCCCAGGACTAGCGGGAGGCCCAGAGACCCAGTACTTC
v_call: TRBV7-9; j_call: TRBJ2-3; d_call: -; clone_size: -; cdr3_aa: CASSLGTDSTDTQYF; cdr3_nt: TGTGCCAGCAGCTTAGGGACGGATTCAACAGATACGCAGTATTTT
v_call: TRBV27; j_call: TRBJ1-2; d_call: -; clone_size: -; cdr3_aa: CASSLNSNYGYTF; cdr3_nt: TGTGCCAGCAGTTTAAACAGTAACTATGGCTACACCTTC
v_call: TRBV5-1; j_call: TRBJ1-2; d_call: -; clone_size: -; cdr3_aa: CASRLSGPRDYGYTF; cdr3_nt: TGCGCCAGCAGATTGTCGGGCCCCAGGGACTATGGCTACACCTTC
v_call: TRBV7-2; j_call: TRBJ1-2; d_call: -; clone_size: -; cdr3_aa: CASSPSRGYTF; cdr3_nt: TGTGCCAGCAGCCCGTCCCGCGGCTACACCTTC
v_call: TRBV7-7; j_call: TRBJ2-3; d_call: -; clone_size: -; cdr3_aa: CASSLGSTAADTQYF; cdr3_nt: TGTGCTAGCAGCTTAGGATCCACAGCCGCAGATACGCAGTATTTT
v_call: TRBV25-1; j_call: TRBJ2-1; d_call: TRBD2; clone_size: -; cdr3_aa: CASSVGGASGNEQFF; cdr3_nt: TGTGCCAGCAGTGTCGGTGGGGCTAGCGGCAATGAGCAGTTCTTC
v_call: TRBV5-1; j_call: TRBJ1-1; d_call: TRBD1; clone_size: -; cdr3_aa: CASSLGQGNAFF; cdr3_nt: TGCGCCAGCAGCCTCGGACAGGGGAATGCTTTCTTT
v_call: TRBV5-1; j_call: TRBJ2-2; d_call: -; clone_size: -; cdr3_aa: CASSPPGRTGELFF; cdr3_nt: TGCGCCAGCAGCCCCCCGGGTCGGACCGGGGAGCTGTTTTTT
v_call: TRBV7-6; j_call: TRBJ1-6; d_call: TRBD1; clone_size: -; cdr3_aa: CASSKGQGSSSPLHF; cdr3_nt: TGTGCCAGCAGCAAGGGACAGGGGAGTAGTTCACCCCTCCACTTT